This T cell receptor beta chain came from a study of OX40 agonist ivuxolimab in advanced cancers. Sequencing used immunoSEQ multiplex PCR; TCRdb keeps in-frame clones, though not all of them. The repertoire consists of tens of thousands of clones, with less than 85% occurring once and the leading ten covering 24%. V lost 4 bases, J lost 0 bases, and 15 bases lay in between. CDR3 length: 16 residues. Per germline, CDR1 LGHNA and CDR2 YNFKEQ. Sequencing was performed on CD4+ or CD8+ T cells sorted from blood, taken in a trial of the OX40 agonist ivuxolimab. This receptor was identified in an adult with an advanced solid tumor such as melanoma, head and neck, liver or kidney cancer. The genes are TRBV4-2 and TRBJ1-2; maybe TRBD1 (6 bases). CDR3 region: CASSPGQTRTNYGYTF. The CDR3 nucleotides are TGTGCCAGCAGCCCTGGACAGACCAGAACTAACTATGGCTACACCTTC.